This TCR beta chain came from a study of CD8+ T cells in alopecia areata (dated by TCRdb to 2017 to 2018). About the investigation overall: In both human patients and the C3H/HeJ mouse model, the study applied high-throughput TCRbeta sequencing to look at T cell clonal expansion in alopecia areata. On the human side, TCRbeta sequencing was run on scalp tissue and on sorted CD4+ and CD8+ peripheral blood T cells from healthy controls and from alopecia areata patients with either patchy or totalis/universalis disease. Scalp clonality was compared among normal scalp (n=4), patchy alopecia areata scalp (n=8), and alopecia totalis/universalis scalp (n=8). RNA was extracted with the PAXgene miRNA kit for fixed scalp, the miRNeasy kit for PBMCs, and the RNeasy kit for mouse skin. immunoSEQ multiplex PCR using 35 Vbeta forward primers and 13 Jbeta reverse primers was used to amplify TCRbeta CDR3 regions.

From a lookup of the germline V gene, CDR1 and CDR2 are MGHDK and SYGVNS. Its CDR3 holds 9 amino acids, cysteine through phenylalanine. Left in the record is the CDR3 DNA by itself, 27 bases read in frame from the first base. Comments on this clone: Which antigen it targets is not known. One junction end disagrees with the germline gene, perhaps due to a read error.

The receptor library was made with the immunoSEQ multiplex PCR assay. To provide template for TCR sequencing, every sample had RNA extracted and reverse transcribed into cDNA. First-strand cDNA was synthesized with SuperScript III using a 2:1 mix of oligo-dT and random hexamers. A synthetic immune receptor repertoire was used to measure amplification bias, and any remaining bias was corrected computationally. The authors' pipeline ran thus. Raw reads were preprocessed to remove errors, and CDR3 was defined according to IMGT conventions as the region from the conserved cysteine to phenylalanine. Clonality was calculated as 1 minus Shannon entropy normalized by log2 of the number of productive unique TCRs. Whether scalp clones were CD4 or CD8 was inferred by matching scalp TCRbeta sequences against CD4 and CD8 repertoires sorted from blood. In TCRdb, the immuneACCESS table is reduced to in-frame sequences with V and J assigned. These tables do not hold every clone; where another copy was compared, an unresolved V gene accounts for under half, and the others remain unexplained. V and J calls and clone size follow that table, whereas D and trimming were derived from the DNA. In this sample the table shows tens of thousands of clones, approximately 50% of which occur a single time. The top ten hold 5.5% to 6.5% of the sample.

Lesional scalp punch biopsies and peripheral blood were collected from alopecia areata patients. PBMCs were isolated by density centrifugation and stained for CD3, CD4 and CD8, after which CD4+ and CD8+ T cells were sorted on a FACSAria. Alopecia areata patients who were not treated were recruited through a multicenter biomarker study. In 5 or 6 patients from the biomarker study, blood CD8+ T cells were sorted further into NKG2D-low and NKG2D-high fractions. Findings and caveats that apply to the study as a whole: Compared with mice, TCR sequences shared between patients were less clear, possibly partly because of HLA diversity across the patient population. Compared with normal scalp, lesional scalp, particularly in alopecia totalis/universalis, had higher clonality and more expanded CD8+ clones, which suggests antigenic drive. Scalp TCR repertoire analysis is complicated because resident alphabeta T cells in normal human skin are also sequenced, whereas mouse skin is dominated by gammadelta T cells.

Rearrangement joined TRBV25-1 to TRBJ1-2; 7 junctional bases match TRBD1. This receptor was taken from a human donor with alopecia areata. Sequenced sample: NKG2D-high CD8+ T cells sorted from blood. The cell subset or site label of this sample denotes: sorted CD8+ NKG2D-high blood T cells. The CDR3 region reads CEAGGGYTF. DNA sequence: TGCGAGGCAGGGGGAGGCTACACCTTC.